Listed below are T cell receptor beta chains from one sample, sequenced in a study of cytomegalovirus exposure and HLA in healthy donors. Clones were read by immunoSEQ multiplex PCR, and TCRdb kept only the in-frame ones, dropping some. The repertoire includes under 150,000 clones, 68% of them detected once, and about 4.5% sits in the top ten. Material: PBMCs. The receptor source for this set is a man aged 60 to 75 in good health and CMV-seronegative. The CDR3 runs from the conserved cysteine through the conserved F or W. The D gene is left open where the match is weak. Where a row states a size, it is once, few, many or the class of an expanded clone; other rows omit it.

- TRBJ2-5 TRBV19 TRBD2 CASTPIFRAGGVETQYF TGTGCCAGTACCCCCATTTTTAGGGCGGGAGGAGTAGAGACCCAGTACTTC
- TRBJ2-7 TRBV10-2 - CASSELSGQGDHEQYF TGCGCCAGCAGTGAGTTGAGCGGGCAGGGTGACCACGAGCAGTACTTC
- TRBJ1-5 TRBV7-6 - CASSFPLGQGTLNFNQPQHF TGTGCCAGCAGCTTCCCATTGGGGCAGGGAACCCTAAACTTCAATCAGCCCCAGCATTTT
few TRBJ2-7 TRBV9 - CASGGAYEQYF TGTGCCAGCGGGGGGGCTTACGAGCAGTACTTC
- TRBJ2-3 TRBV5-1 TRBD1 CASSLLTGTDTQYF TGCGCCAGCAGCTTGCTGACAGGGACAGATACGCAGTATTTT
- TRBJ1-4 TRBV6-5 - CASSPTVDWNEKLFF TGTGCCAGCAGCCCCACGGTGGACTGGAATGAAAAACTGTTTTTT
- TRBJ1-5 TRBV27 - CASFRGVQTLNQPQHF TGTGCCAGCTTCCGCGGGGTGCAGACCTTAAATCAGCCCCAGCATTTT
- TRBJ2-7 TRBV7-8 - CASSLFGDKSYEQYF TGTGCCAGCAGCTTGTTCGGTGACAAATCCTACGAGCAGTACTTC
- TRBJ1-2 TRBV28 TRBD1 CASSGQGEGYTF TGTGCCAGCAGTGGCCAGGGGGAAGGCTACACCTTC
few TRBJ1-3 TRBV19 - CASSIVPPGQGSSGNTIYF TGTGCCAGTAGTATAGTCCCCCCCGGGCAGGGATCATCTGGAAACACCATATATTTT
- TRBJ1-2 TRBV30 - CAWQGRANYGYTF TGTGCCTGGCAGGGGAGGGCGAACTATGGCTACACCTTC
- TRBJ2-5 TRBV19 TRBD1 CASSQGAGETQYF TGTGCCAGTAGTCAGGGGGCAGGGGAGACCCAGTACTTC
- TRBJ2-1 TRBV7-8 - CASSQRQGYNEQFF TGTGCCAGCAGCCAACGCCAGGGCTACAATGAGCAGTTCTTC
few TRBJ2-7 TRBV11-1 - CASSLAQDSGYEQYF TGTGCCAGCAGCTTGGCCCAGGACAGTGGCTACGAGCAGTACTTC
- TRBJ2-7 TRBV7-2 TRBD2 CASSLVASGFSYEQYF TGTGCCAGCAGCTTAGTCGCTAGCGGCTTCTCCTACGAGCAGTACTTC
once TRBJ1-5 TRBV19 TRBD1 CATGQGTVQPQHF TGTGCCACTGGACAGGGAACGGTTCAGCCCCAGCATTTT
once TRBJ2-7 TRBV5-6 - CASSLGGAGEQYF TGTGCCAGCAGCTTGGGTGGGGCGGGAGAGCAGTACTTC
- TRBJ2-1 TRBV5-1 - CASNPTGLNEQFF TGCGCCAGCAATCCGACAGGCCTCAATGAGCAGTTCTTC
- TRBJ1-2 TRBV9 - CASSVAGAYGYTF TGTGCCAGCAGCGTAGCAGGGGCCTATGGCTACACCTTC
few TRBJ1-5 TRBV6-1 - CASSSGGGSRPQHF TGTGCCAGCAGTTCCGGGGGAGGTTCGCGGCCCCAGCATTTT
- TRBJ2-6 TRBV11-2 - CASTSGANVLTF TGTGCCAGCACTTCTGGGGCCAACGTCCTGACTTTC
- TRBJ1-1 TRBV29-1 - CSAGARGPAEAFF TGCAGCGCCGGTGCGCGGGGGCCGGCTGAAGCTTTCTTT
few TRBJ1-3 TRBV27 - CASSLRTPSGNTIYF TGTGCCAGCAGTTTAAGGACACCAAGTGGAAACACCATATATTTT
- TRBJ1-6 TRBV5-5 - CASSLWGEYNSPLHF TGTGCCAGCAGCTTGTGGGGGGAATATAATTCACCCCTCCACTTT
- TRBJ2-7 TRBV28 TRBD1 CASRQGLSYEQYF TGTGCCAGCAGACAGGGGTTATCCTACGAGCAGTACTTC
- TRBJ2-1 TRBV9 - CASTQEAGLGNEQFF TGTGCCAGCACCCAAGAAGCGGGTCTGGGAAATGAGCAGTTCTTC
- TRBJ2-3 TRBV29-1 TRBD1 CSVQRTGGTDTQYF TGCAGCGTTCAAAGGACAGGGGGCACAGATACGCAGTATTTT
- TRBJ2-2 TRBV4-2 TRBD1 CASSQQGQGAQTGELFF TGTGCCAGCAGCCAACAGGGACAGGGGGCGCAGACCGGGGAGCTGTTTTTT
once TRBJ2-7 TRBV5-1 - CASSPSKQANSYEQYF TGCGCCAGCAGCCCTAGTAAACAAGCTAACTCTTACGAGCAGTACTTC
- TRBJ1-2 TRBV6-6 TRBD1 CATRTGNDGYTF TGTGCCACTAGGACAGGGAACGATGGCTACACCTTC
few TRBJ2-2 TRBV28 - CASSPPPSGELFF TGTGCCAGCAGTCCCCCTCCGAGCGGGGAGCTGTTTTTT
- TRBJ1-1 TRBV5-4 - CASSWGGRGDTEAFF TGTGCCAGCAGCTGGGGGGGAAGAGGGGACACTGAAGCTTTCTTT
- TRBJ2-7 TRBV29-1 - CSVERAGYEQYF TGCAGCGTTGAGAGGGCAGGATACGAGCAGTACTTC
- TRBJ1-5 TRBV7-2 - CASSLSRGYNQPQHF TGTGCCAGCAGCTTATCCAGGGGCTACAATCAGCCCCAGCATTTT
- TRBJ1-4 TRBV2 TRBD1 CASILDREILANEKLFF TGTGCCAGCATCTTGGACAGGGAAATCTTGGCTAATGAAAAACTGTTTTTT
- TRBJ1-5 TRBV18 TRBD1 CASSPGTGAQPQHF TGTGCCAGCTCACCCGGGACAGGGGCGCAGCCCCAGCATTTT
- TRBJ1-5 TRBV6-5 TRBD1 CASSSGTGLMPQHF TGTGCCAGCAGTTCCGGGACAGGGCTCATGCCCCAGCATTTT
- TRBJ1-1 TRBV18 - CASSPNGGDNTEAFF TGTGCCAGCTCACCCAACGGGGGAGATAACACTGAAGCTTTCTTT
- TRBJ2-7 TRBV28 TRBD1 CASSPRPPGQGFEQYF TGTGCCAGCAGTCCTCGTCCCCCGGGACAGGGGTTCGAGCAGTACTTC
- TRBJ1-1 TRBV27 TRBD1 CASSFTGVTEAFF TGTGCCAGCAGTTTTACAGGGGTAACTGAAGCTTTCTTT
- TRBJ1-6 TRBV5-1 - CASSSNRDSGVNSPLHF TGCGCCAGCAGCTCAAACCGGGACTCCGGGGTGAATTCACCCCTCCACTTT
- TRBJ1-5 TRBV19 - CASTTFGSGNQPQHF TGTGCCAGTACCACGTTTGGCAGTGGCAATCAGCCCCAGCATTTT
- TRBJ1-2 TRBV27 - CASSFLGGRAYGYTF TGTGCCAGCAGTTTCCTTGGGGGCCGGGCCTATGGCTACACCTTC
- TRBJ1-1 TRBV29-1 - CSVTPFVSGGTEAFF TGCAGCGTTACACCTTTTGTATCGGGGGGAACTGAAGCTTTCTTT
few TRBJ1-2 TRBV2 - CASSEHVEVGGYTF TGTGCCAGCAGTGAACATGTCGAGGTCGGGGGCTACACCTTC
- TRBJ2-5 TRBV28 - CASSLRRDTPYQETQYF TGTGCCAGCAGTTTACGCAGGGACACCCCGTACCAAGAGACCCAGTACTTC
- TRBJ2-2 TRBV5-6 TRBD1 CASSPRTGGVTGELFF TGTGCCAGCAGCCCCCGGACAGGGGGTGTCACCGGGGAGCTGTTTTTT
- TRBJ2-5 TRBV14 - CASSLFGGMGETQYF TGTGCCAGCAGCCTTTTTGGCGGGATGGGAGAGACCCAGTACTTC
- TRBJ2-7 TRBV30 TRBD2 CAWSVLGLDVYEQYF TGTGCCTGGAGTGTACTGGGACTAGACGTCTACGAGCAGTACTTC
- TRBJ2-5 TRBV19 - CASSPTSRVSDQETQYF TGTGCCAGTAGTCCAACTTCGCGGGTCTCCGACCAAGAGACCCAGTACTTC
- TRBJ2-3 TRBV4-3 TRBD2 CASRASGGTDTQYF TGCGCCAGCAGGGCTAGCGGGGGCACAGATACGCAGTATTTT